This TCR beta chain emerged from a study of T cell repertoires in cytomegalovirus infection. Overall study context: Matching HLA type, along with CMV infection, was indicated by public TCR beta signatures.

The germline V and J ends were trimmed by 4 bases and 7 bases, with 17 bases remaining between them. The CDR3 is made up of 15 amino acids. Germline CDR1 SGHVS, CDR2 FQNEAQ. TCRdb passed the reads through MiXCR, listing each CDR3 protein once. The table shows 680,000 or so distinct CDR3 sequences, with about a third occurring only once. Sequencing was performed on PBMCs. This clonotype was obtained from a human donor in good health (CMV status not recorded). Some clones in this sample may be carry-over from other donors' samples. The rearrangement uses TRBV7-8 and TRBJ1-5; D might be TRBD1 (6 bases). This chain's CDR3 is CASSSEQGVGQPQHF. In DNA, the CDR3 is TGTGCCAGCAGCTCCGAACAGGGAGTCGGGCAGCCCCAGCATTTT.